A single sample gave rise to the 25 T cell receptor beta chains below, sequenced in a study of blood T cells in healthy people across ages. Sample-barcoded 5' priming and a J-beta primer mix drove a second PCR of roughly 6 to 12 cycles. TCRdb re-called the 5' RACE reads with MiXCR, one entry per CDR3 protein. The repertoire has hundreds of thousands of distinct CDR3 sequences, about 26% of them found once; the top ten carry under 4.5%. These data also formed part of another study, on T cells of mothers and their children.

The sample taken for sequencing was blood. Receptors were obtained from a boy younger than 10 in good health.

This clonotype was seen only a few times. V is TRBV6-6 and J is TRBJ2-7; D not certain. Germline CDR1 is MNHNY and CDR2 is SVGAGI (reference sequence). There are 12 residues in the CDR3. V gave up 5 bases and J gave up 6 bases, with 11 bases separating them. The CDR3 region has the DNA TGTGCCAGCAGTCCCATAGCTGGCGAGCAGTACTTC. Protein sequence: CASSPIAGEQYF.

This chain links TRBV13 with TRBJ2-3, with D perhaps given as TRBD1 or TRBD2 (6 bases each). V was shortened by 8 bases and J by 4 bases, with 10 bases between the two germline ends. Looked up from germline, CDR1 is PRHDT and CDR2 is FYEKMQ (reference sequence). This CDR3 has 12 residues. The CDR3 sequence: CASEGEADTQYF. The CDR3 region has the DNA TGTGCCAGCGAGGGGGAGGCAGATACGCAGTATTTT.

The gene calls are TRBV7-9 and TRBJ2-3; no definite D call. The length of the CDR3 is 18 residues. Germline values: CDR1 SEHNR, CDR2 FQNEAQ (reference sequence). The ends were cut back, 2 bases at V and 5 bases at J, with 23 bases in the middle. The CDR3 DNA follows: TGTGCCAGCAGCTTACCACATGATGACCCCCGTTCAGGAGATACGCAGTATTTT. It translates to CASSLPHDDPRSGDTQYF.

The table lists this clonotype with a few counts. The chain employs TRBV7-2 and TRBJ1-4; D gene unclear. The CDR3 covers 15 residues. Trimming shortened V by 1 base and J by 8 bases, and 14 bases separated the two germline ends. Germline V gene sequence: CDR1 SGHTA, CDR2 FQGNSA. The CDR3 DNA reads as TGTGCCAGCAGCTTAGTTCTGCAAGTCGGGGAAAAACTGTTTTTT. Encoded protein: CASSLVLQVGEKLFF.

V usage is TRBV5-1 and J usage is TRBJ1-4, with 8 bases aligning to TRBD1. The germline V gene has CDR1 SGHRS and CDR2 YFSETQ. The CDR3 is 15 residues long. The V segment lost 2 bases and the J segment 8 bases; nucleotides outside the gene matches: 8. The CDR3 DNA follows: TGCGCCAGCAGCTTTTCTTGGACAGGGAGCGAAAAACTGTTTTTT. It yields the protein CASSFSWTGSEKLFF.

The chain links TRBV6-5 to TRBJ2-5; TRBD1 is a possible D gene (5 bases). The end of the DNA fits TRBJ2-7 better, so the J call may be wrong. This CDR3 spans 15 amino acids. Germline assignment: CDR1 MNHEY and CDR2 SVGAGI. The CDR3 nucleotides are TGTGCCAGCAGTTACGATGCCGGACAAAGCTACGAGCAGTACTTC. It is translated as CASSYDAGQSYEQYF.

This clonotype appeared a few times. The chain employs TRBV5-5 and TRBJ2-7; D tentatively reads TRBD1 or TRBD2 (6 bases each). CDR1 is SGHKS and CDR2 is YYEKEE in the germline V gene (reference sequence). CDR3 length: 16 amino acids. The V and J ends lost 5 bases and 1 base respectively, with 19 bases between them. In DNA form, the CDR3 reads TGTGCCAGCAGTACGGGGGCAGGGTGGACGTCCTACGAGCAGTACTTC. Translation gives CASSTGAGWTSYEQYF.

This clonotype came up a few times. V is TRBV27 and J is TRBJ2-2; D may be TRBD2 (6 bases). The CDR3 consists of 16 residues. V was clipped by 6 bases and J by 0 bases, with 14 bases between them. Germline V gene lookup returns CDR1 MNHEY and CDR2 SMNVEV (reference sequence). CDR3 loop: CASRGGTLTNTGELFF. CDR3 nucleotides: TGTGCCAGCAGGGGGGGTACTCTTACGAACACCGGGGAGCTGTTTTTT.

The rearrangement joins TRBV27 to TRBJ2-1; 9 bases are shared with TRBD1. V lost 4 bases and J lost 10; bases outside the gene matches: 11. Germline V gene data show CDR1 as MNHEY and CDR2 as SMNVEV (reference sequence). The CDR3 runs to 15 residues. The CDR3 coding sequence is TGTGCCAGCAGTTCCCCCGGGACAGGGAATCAAGAGCAGTTCTTC. Translation: CASSSPGTGNQEQFF.

This clonotype was counted only a few times. The chain is built from TRBV27 and TRBJ2-1; 9 nucleotides line up with TRBD1. The CDR3 has 17 residues. Germline V CDR1 and CDR2: MNHEY, SMNVEV (reference sequence). The ends lost 4 bases at V and 8 bases at J; junction bases unmatched: 15. The CDR3 sequence is CASSYRTGVDFMDEQFF. CDR3 nucleotide sequence: TGTGCCAGCAGTTATAGGACAGGGGTGGACTTTATGGATGAGCAGTTCTTC.

This clonotype has a handful of counts. The chain carries TRBV29-1 and TRBJ2-2, with 8 bases that match TRBD1. The trim removed 4 bases at V and 1 base at J, leaving 5 bases unmatched. The CDR3 loop spans 15 amino acids. Germline V gene lookup returns CDR1 SQVTM and CDR2 ANQGSEA. The CDR3 here is CSVATGARNTGELFF. CDR3 nucleotides: TGCAGCGTTGCGACAGGGGCCAGGAACACCGGGGAGCTGTTTTTT.

This clonotype was counted only a few times. The CDR3 bases are TGTGCCAGCAGCAATAGCGGGGGCGCGGACGAGCAGTACTTC. Protein: CASSNSGGADEQYF. This chain uses TRBV7-6 with TRBJ2-7; 9 bases line up with TRBD2. The CDR3 extends over 14 amino acids. Germline V gene lookup returns CDR1 SGHVS and CDR2 FNYEAQ. V was pared by 5 bases and J by 5 bases, with 7 bases of the junction left unmatched.

The chain carries TRBV12-3 or TRBV12-4 and TRBJ2-1, with 7 bases identical to TRBD1. The CDR3 is 14 residues long. V shed 4 bases, J shed 10 bases, and the junction held 10 bases outside the gene matches. This CDR3 reads CASSWDRPSPEQFF. CDR3 in DNA: TGTGCCAGCAGTTGGGACAGACCTAGCCCAGAGCAGTTCTTC.

This clonotype was seen a few times. The CDR3 nucleotides read TGTGCCAGCAGTTTAACGGACTACTTTACAGATACGCAGTATTTT. It yields the protein CASSLTDYFTDTQYF. J is TRBJ2-3 and V is TRBV27; TRBD2 might be the D (6 bases). CDR3 size: 15 residues. CDR1 and CDR2 from the germline V gene are MNHEY and SMNVEV (reference sequence). Trimming removed 2 bases from V and 3 bases from J, with 12 bases in between.

The CDR3 reads CASSRTDLSYNEQFF. In DNA form, the CDR3 reads TGTGCCAGCTCACGTACGGACCTCTCCTACAATGAGCAGTTCTTC. V gene TRBV18 combines with J gene TRBJ2-1; D ambiguous. V was pared by 4 bases and J by 0 bases, with 10 bases between. From germline, CDR1 is KGHSH and CDR2 LQKENI. This CDR3 spans 15 amino acids.

This sequence joins TRBV18 and TRBJ2-5; the D is unclear. V was shortened by 3 bases and J by 2 bases, with 10 bases between the two germline ends. This CDR3 spans 14 amino acids. CDR1 and CDR2 (germline): KGHSH, LQKENI. The CDR3 bases are TGTGCCAGCTCACCGCTAGGACCGCAAGAGACCCAGTACTTC. It translates to CASSPLGPQETQYF.

J is TRBJ2-5 and V is TRBV15; the match to TRBD2 covers 12 bases. Near its end, the DNA agrees better with TRBJ2-1, so the J call may be wrong. From germline, CDR1 is LNHNV and CDR2 YYDKDF (reference sequence). This CDR3 is built from 20 residues. The CDR3 DNA is TGTGCCACCCTCGATACGGGCCGGACTAGCGGGATTGGGATCTACAATGAGCAGTTCTTC. Translating gives CATLDTGRTSGIGIYNEQFF.

There are a few counts of this clonotype. The V and J genes are TRBV5-1 and TRBJ1-1; the D is unclear. Trimming took 2 bases from V and 2 from J, leaving 10 bases between them. Germline V gene lookup returns CDR1 SGHRS and CDR2 YFSETQ. This CDR3 contains 14 residues. The CDR3 nucleotides are TGCGCCAGCAGCTTTGGGTCAGCTAACACTGAAGCTTTCTTT. Amino acids: CASSFGSANTEAFF.

A few counts support this clonotype. The chain uses TRBV7-9 and TRBJ1-2, with 9 bases aligning to TRBD1. Germline CDR1 and CDR2: SEHNR and FQNEAQ (reference sequence). V trimming: 5 bases; J trimming: 1 base; junction bases outside the gene matches: 11. The CDR3 sequence is 17 residues long. The CDR3 nucleotides read TGTGCCAGCAGCGATAAAGCGGACAGGGGACATAACTATGGCTACACCTTC. Translating gives CASSDKADRGHNYGYTF.

V and J are TRBV6-4 and TRBJ2-5; TRBD2 matches 11 bases. With V trimmed by 6 bases and J by 8 bases, 2 bases remained unmatched. The CDR3 length is 12 residues. From germline, CDR1 is MRHNA and CDR2 SNTAGT. The CDR3 DNA is TGTGCCAGCAGGACTAGCGGGGCCACCCAGTACTTC. Its protein product is CASRTSGATQYF.

The V gene is TRBV9, the J gene TRBJ2-5; 7 nucleotides agree with TRBD1. CDR3 length equals 13 residues. The germline gives CDR1 SGDLS, CDR2 YYNGEE. Germline trimming cut 7 bases from V and 11 bases from J; bases unmatched to any gene: 14. The DNA for the CDR3 is TGTGCCAGCCAGACAGGGACCTACGGGGAGCAGTACTTC. Residues: CASQTGTYGEQYF.

This clonotype has just a few counts. The chain joins TRBV2 to TRBJ2-5; D not resolved. CDR3 length: 16 residues. Germline assignment: CDR1 SNHLY and CDR2 FYNNEI. Trimming shortened V by 2 bases and J by 4 bases, and 17 bases separated the two germline ends. The CDR3 DNA reads TGTGCCAGCAGTGAATTCCCCAGGCAGTCGGGAGAGACCCAGTACTTC. Translating it yields CASSEFPRQSGETQYF.

The chain couples TRBV20-1 to TRBJ1-1; D is perhaps TRBD1 (5 bases). The length of the CDR3 is 14 residues. The germline gives CDR1 DFQATT, CDR2 SNEGSKA (reference sequence). The V gene lost 3 bases and the J gene lost 0 bases, with 11 bases spanning the gap. CDR3 in DNA: TGCAGTGCTAGGGTGCGCAGGGTGAACACTGAAGCTTTCTTT. It yields the protein CSARVRRVNTEAFF.

The chain has TRBV27 and TRBJ2-7; 11 bases match TRBD2. The end of the DNA aligns better with TRBJ2-4, so the J call may be wrong. The CDR3 totals 20 residues. CDR1 MNHEY and CDR2 SMNVEV come from the germline V gene (reference sequence). The CDR3 loop is CASSSSPGQGRASGRYIQYF. DNA of the CDR3: TGTGCCAGCAGTTCCTCCCCGGGACAGGGCAGAGCTAGCGGGAGGTACATTCAGTACTTC.

This chain uses TRBV9 with TRBJ1-1; no clear D gene. The V end was cut by 4 bases, the J end by 5 bases, with 15 bases between. There are 14 residues in the CDR3. Germline V gene lookup returns CDR1 SGDLS and CDR2 YYNGEE. As DNA, the CDR3 is TGTGCCAGCAGCTCCAACCGTGAGGGAACTGAAGCTTTCTTT. This codes for CASSSNREGTEAFF.